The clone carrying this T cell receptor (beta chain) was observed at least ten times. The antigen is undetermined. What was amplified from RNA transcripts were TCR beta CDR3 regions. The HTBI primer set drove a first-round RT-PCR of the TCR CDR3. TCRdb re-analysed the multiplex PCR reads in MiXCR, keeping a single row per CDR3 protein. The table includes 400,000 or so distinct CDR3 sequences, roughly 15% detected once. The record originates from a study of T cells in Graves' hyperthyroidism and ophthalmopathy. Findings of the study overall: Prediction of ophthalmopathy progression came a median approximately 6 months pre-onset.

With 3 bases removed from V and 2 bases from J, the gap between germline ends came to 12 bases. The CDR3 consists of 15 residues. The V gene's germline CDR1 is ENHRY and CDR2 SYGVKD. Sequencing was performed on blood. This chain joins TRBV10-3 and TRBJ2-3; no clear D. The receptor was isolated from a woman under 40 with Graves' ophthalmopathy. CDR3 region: CAISEDASSTDTQYF. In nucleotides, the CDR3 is TGTGCCATCAGTGAAGACGCCAGTTCCACAGATACGCAGTATTTT.